Each of the 31 T cell receptor beta chains below was sequenced from the same sample in a study of T cell repertoires in cytomegalovirus infection. TCRdb analysed the reads with MiXCR anew, one entry per CDR3 protein. This table has about 190,000 distinct CDR3 sequences, 28% appearing once. Sequencing was done on a sample of PBMCs. All receptors derive from a human donor in good health (CMV status not recorded). Some clones in this sample may be carry-over from other donors' samples.

This clonotype appeared a few times. The chain combines TRBV20-1 with TRBJ1-2; 11 nucleotides agree with TRBD1. CDR3 length equals 16 residues. Germline V gene lookup returns CDR1 DFQATT and CDR2 SNEGSKA (reference sequence). V shed 5 bases and J 2 bases; nucleotides not matched to a gene: 10. Here the CDR3 DNA reads TGCAGTGCTCAATCTACCGGGACAGGGGGAAACTATGGCTACACCTTC. Translated, it gives CSAQSTGTGGNYGYTF.

In this sample, this clonotype turned up a few times. This rearrangement joins TRBV2 to TRBJ2-2, with D perhaps matching TRBD1 (6 bases). The length of the CDR3 is 14 residues. Between the trimmed V and J ends, which lost 5 bases and 5 bases, there was a span of 12 bases. Germline values: CDR1 SNHLY, CDR2 FYNNEI. CDR3 DNA sequence: TGTGCCAGCAGTAGGAACAGGGATACCGGGGAGCTGTTTTTT. Its translation: CASSRNRDTGELFF.

A few counts support this clonotype. This sequence joins TRBV7-6 and TRBJ2-2; 9 positions match TRBD2. Germline CDR1 SGHVS, CDR2 FNYEAQ. The CDR3 has 19 residues. V lost 0 bases, J lost 3 bases, and 11 bases stayed unmatched. The CDR3 sequence is CASSLAPFGAGGYTGELFF. The CDR3 nucleotides are TGTGCCAGCAGCTTAGCCCCTTTCGGAGCGGGGGGCTACACCGGGGAGCTGTTTTTT.

V is TRBV9 and J is TRBJ1-1, with 8 bases matching TRBD1. V lost 2 bases, J lost 3 bases, and 3 bases stayed unmatched. Germline CDR1 SGDLS, CDR2 YYNGEE. The CDR3 consists of 14 residues. The CDR3 loop is CASSVLTGDTEAFF. CDR3 coding DNA: TGTGCCAGCAGCGTTCTGACAGGGGACACTGAAGCTTTCTTT.

This clonotype was recorded a few times. J is TRBJ1-2 and V is TRBV2; D gene ambiguous. Germline assignment: CDR1 SNHLY and CDR2 FYNNEI. The V end lost 7 bases, the J end lost 3 bases, and 9 bases lay between the germline ends. The CDR3 spans 12 residues. CDR3 amino acids: CASTNIYYGYTF. Here the CDR3 DNA reads TGTGCCAGCACCAACATTTACTATGGCTACACCTTC.

The gene calls are TRBV12-5 and TRBJ2-5, with D perhaps TRBD1 or TRBD2 (5 bases each). Trimming removed 1 base from V and 5 bases from J, with 17 bases in between. The CDR3 length is 16 residues. CDR1 and CDR2 from the germline V gene are LGHNT and FRNRAP. The CDR3 nucleotides are TGTGCTAGTGGTTTGGAAGCGGACACGGCTATGGAGACCCAGTACTTC. Translation gives CASGLEADTAMETQYF.

This clonotype turned up a few times. The chain's CDR3 is CASSFGLGPNEAFF. CDR3 nucleotides: TGTGCCAGCAGTTTCGGTTTGGGACCGAATGAAGCTTTCTTT. The V call is TRBV7-3, the J call TRBJ1-1, with D perhaps matching TRBD1 (5 bases). This CDR3 comprises 14 residues. V shed 6 bases and J shed 7 bases, with 18 bases lying between them. Germline CDR1 reads SGHTA; CDR2 reads FQGTGA.

This clonotype occurred a few times. V and J are TRBV28 and TRBJ2-1, with a weak D call TRBD1 (6 bases). The CDR3 contains 19 residues. The germline V gene has CDR1 MDHEN and CDR2 SYDVKM. The V end was cut by 3 bases, the J end by 4 bases, with 25 bases between. The chain's CDR3 is CASSFFYTVRQELYNEQFF. The CDR3 nucleotides are TGTGCCAGCAGTTTTTTCTACACGGTCCGACAGGAACTATACAATGAGCAGTTCTTC.

The rearrangement uses TRBV18 and TRBJ2-7; 9 bases are a match to TRBD2. Germline loops: CDR1 KGHSH, CDR2 LQKENI. The CDR3 runs 15 residues. Losses at the gene ends were 2 bases for V and 3 bases for J; bases not matched to a gene: 5. CDR3 coding DNA: TGTGCCAGCTCACCATTCAAGCGGGGGGTCTACGAGCAGTACTTC. Its translation is CASSPFKRGVYEQYF.

The chain combines TRBV15 with TRBJ1-4; TRBD1 matches 8 bases. CDR3 length: 14 amino acids. J gave up 6 bases and V 5 bases, and 5 bases lay outside the gene matches. Germline V gives CDR1 LNHNV, CDR2 YYDKDF (reference sequence). DNA for the CDR3: TGTGCCACCAGCGTAGGACAGGGAGATGAAAAACTGTTTTTT. It is translated as CATSVGQGDEKLFF.

This clonotype was observed at least ten times. V usage is TRBV7-2 and J usage is TRBJ2-4; 8 nucleotides align to TRBD1. CDR1 and CDR2 (germline): SGHTA, FQGNSA. Losses at the gene ends were 5 bases for V and 8 bases for J; bases not matched to a gene: 8. The CDR3 runs 14 residues. CDR3 sequence reads: CASSLSGGEDIQYF. The CDR3 DNA is TGTGCCAGCAGCCTTTCAGGGGGCGAAGACATTCAGTACTTC.

This clonotype came up many times. V gene TRBV7-2 combines with J gene TRBJ2-3; 9 nucleotides agree with TRBD2. Trimming took 2 bases from V and 5 from J; bases not matched to a gene: 5. Germline-derived CDR1 and CDR2 are SGHTA and FQGNSA. The CDR3 runs to 15 residues. CDR3 nucleotides: TGTGCCAGCAGCTTACAGAGCGGGGGGCGAGATACGCAGTATTTT. Translated: CASSLQSGGRDTQYF.

V and J are TRBV6-6 and TRBJ2-3; TRBD2 aligns across 11 bases. With V trimmed by 4 bases and J by 4 bases, 10 bases remained unmatched. The length of the CDR3 is 17 residues. In germline, CDR1 is MNHNY, CDR2 SVGAGI (reference sequence). The CDR3 sequence is CASSSISGGARADTQYF. The DNA for the CDR3 is TGTGCCAGCAGTTCAATTAGCGGGGGGGCCCGGGCAGATACGCAGTATTTT.

This chain connects TRBV12-3 or TRBV12-4 to TRBJ1-2; no definite D call. The V end lost 2 bases, the J end lost 3 bases, and 7 bases lay between the germline ends. The CDR3 is 13 residues long. This CDR3 reads CASSLQFYYGYTF. The CDR3, as DNA: TGTGCCAGCAGTTTACAGTTTTACTATGGCTACACCTTC.

V gene TRBV7-2 combines with J gene TRBJ1-1; D is uncertain. Trimming removed 1 base at V and 5 bases at J, with 11 bases between. The CDR3 sequence is 14 residues long. The V gene's germline CDR1 is SGHTA and CDR2 FQGNSA. CDR3 protein: CASSLEGGWTEAFF. The CDR3 nucleotides read TGTGCCAGCAGCTTAGAGGGCGGGTGGACTGAAGCTTTCTTT.

Only a few counts were recorded for this clonotype. The J gene is TRBJ2-3, the V gene TRBV2; D ambiguous. CDR1 SNHLY and CDR2 FYNNEI come from the germline V gene. Trimming shortened V by 6 bases and J by 4 bases, and 8 bases separated the two germline ends. The CDR3 length is 12 residues. The CDR3 region is CASSQSSDTQYF. In nucleotides, the CDR3 is TGTGCCAGCAGCCAAAGTTCAGATACGCAGTATTTT.

This clonotype was seen at least ten times. The V call is TRBV12-3 or TRBV12-4, the J call TRBJ1-4, with D uncertain. Trimming stripped 5 bases from V and 8 bases from J, with 15 bases between. There are 14 residues in the CDR3. CDR3 region: CASSPLNRVEKLFF. In DNA form, the CDR3 reads TGTGCCAGCAGTCCACTAAATAGGGTCGAAAAACTGTTTTTT.

This clonotype has only a few counts. The junction differs from germline at one of its ends, possibly a read error. This chain uses TRBV20-1 with TRBJ1-1, with D unclear. This CDR3 comprises 13 residues. CDR1 DFQATT and CDR2 SNEGSKA come from the germline V gene (reference sequence). CDR3 sequence (DNA): TGCAGTGCTCGAGAACCTTGGGACACTGAAGCTTTCTTT. Protein: CSAREPWDTEAFF.

This clonotype was found a few times. The chain uses TRBV12-3 or TRBV12-4 and TRBJ1-6; the D gene is possibly TRBD1 (5 bases). V was pared by 8 bases and J by 7 bases, with 12 bases between. The length of the CDR3 is 13 residues. Written as DNA, the CDR3 is TGTGCCAGCTCAGGGACCGCGAATTCACCCCTCCACTTT. Its protein product is CASSGTANSPLHF.

The rearrangement joins TRBV20-1 to TRBJ1-1, with D maybe TRBD1 (5 bases). CDR1 and CDR2 from the germline V gene are DFQATT and SNEGSKA (reference sequence). The length of the CDR3 is 11 residues. V was trimmed by 6 bases and J by 3 bases, leaving 8 bases between them. In DNA, the CDR3 is TGCAGTGCCCGGGACGACACTGAAGCTTTCTTT. It yields the protein CSARDDTEAFF.

As concerns this clonotype: It may be a read error: a sequence one base away is much more abundant. The chain recombines TRBV7-2 with TRBJ1-5, with D unresolved. CDR3 size: 13 residues. CDR1 is SGHTA and CDR2 is FQGNSA in the germline V gene. CDR3 loop: CACSLRHNQPQHF. The CDR3 coding sequence is TGTGCCTGCAGCTTAAGACACAATCAGCCCCAGCATTTT.

This clonotype was picked up a small number of times. This chain uses TRBV29-1 with TRBJ1-2; perhaps TRBD1 as D (5 bases). The germline gives CDR1 SQVTM, CDR2 ANQGSEA. This CDR3 comprises 13 residues. V shed 6 bases and J shed 4 bases, with 15 bases lying between them. The CDR3 region is CSVPRGTGYGYTF. CDR3 DNA sequence: TGCAGCGTACCCCGGGGGACCGGCTATGGCTACACCTTC.

To note about this clonotype: A read error may account for a junction end that differs from germline. This rearrangement joins TRBV7-9 to TRBJ2-5; the D gene is possibly TRBD1 (6 bases). The CDR3 has 15 amino acids. Germline CDR1 and CDR2: SEHNR and FQNEAQ (reference sequence). The CDR3 DNA reads as TGTGCCAACAGCTTGGCAGGGGCTGGCCAAGAGACCCAGTACTTC. As protein: CANSLAGAGQETQYF.

The chain recombines TRBV12-3 or TRBV12-4 with TRBJ1-2; D may be TRBD1 (6 bases). With 5 bases removed from V and 4 bases from J, the gap between germline ends came to 11 bases. CDR3 length equals 13 residues. The DNA of the CDR3 is TGTGCCAGCAGTCCACAGGGATCCTATGGCTACACCTTC. This translates into CASSPQGSYGYTF.

This clonotype was counted a single time. This chain links TRBV6-2 or TRBV6-3 with TRBJ2-7; D remains ambiguous. The CDR3 sequence is 13 residues long. V was shortened by 5 bases and J by 4 bases, with 12 bases between the two germline ends. The germline V gene has CDR1 MNHEY and CDR2 SVGEGT. CDR3: CASSPDGLYEQYF. For the CDR3, the DNA is TGTGCCAGCAGTCCTGACGGATTATACGAGCAGTACTTC.

The genes are TRBV25-1 and TRBJ1-5; unclear D gene. CDR1 and CDR2 (germline): MGHDK, SYGVNS. The CDR3 spans 12 residues. Trimming took 2 bases from V and 4 from J, leaving 3 bases between them. CDR3 DNA sequence: TGTGCCAGCAGTGAAGGAAATCAGCCCCAGCATTTT. Amino acids: CASSEGNQPQHF.

The chain combines TRBV19 with TRBJ2-3, with unresolved D. V was clipped by 6 bases and J by 0 bases, with 13 bases between them. The CDR3 contains 15 residues. The germline CDR1 and CDR2 sequences are LNHDA and SQIVND (reference sequence). The CDR3 nucleotides read TGTGCCAGTAGCCAGACGGCTTCTAGCACAGATACGCAGTATTTT. Its translation is CASSQTASSTDTQYF. Using reference TRBV19 and TRBJ2-3 for the parts outside the CDR3, the full variable domain is DGGITQSPKYLFRKEGQNVTLSCEQNLNHDAMYWYRQDPGQGLRLIYYSQIVNDFQKGDIAEGYSVSREKKESFPLTVTSAQKNPTAFYLCASSQTASSTDTQYFGPGTRLTVL.

This clonotype was seen a handful of times. V gene TRBV7-2 combines with J gene TRBJ2-2; a weak D match, TRBD2 (7 bases). This CDR3 spans 18 amino acids. The V and J ends lost 3 bases and 5 bases respectively, with 22 bases between them. CDR1 and CDR2 from the germline V gene are SGHTA and FQGNSA. DNA for the CDR3: TGTGCCAGCAGCTTGAGGGGGGGGGGTTGGTCTGGGACCGGGGAGCTGTTTTTT. It codes for CASSLRGGGWSGTGELFF.

This clonotype came up a few times. The chain couples TRBV29-1 to TRBJ2-7, with 7 nucleotides matching TRBD1. Trimming took 7 bases from V and 1 from J; bases not matched to a gene: 7. This CDR3 has 13 amino acids. Germline V gives CDR1 SQVTM, CDR2 ANQGSEA. The CDR3 DNA is TGCAGCGCCGGGACAGCTTTTTCCTACGAGCAGTACTTC. This codes for CSAGTAFSYEQYF.

This clonotype was seen only a few times. The chain joins TRBV9 to TRBJ1-3; D is possibly TRBD1 (5 bases). This CDR3 has 12 residues. Trimming stripped 5 bases from V and 2 bases from J, with 5 bases between. CDR1 and CDR2 from the germline V gene are SGDLS and YYNGEE. DNA of the CDR3: TGTGCCAGCAGGGGACCTGGAAACACCATATATTTT. Protein product: CASRGPGNTIYF. Combining the CDR3 with reference TRBV9 and TRBJ1-3 gives the whole variable domain DSGVTQTPKHLITATGQRVTLRCSPRSGDLSVYWYQQSLDQGLQFLIQYYNGEERAKGNILERFSAQQFPDLHSELNLSSLELGDSALYFCASRGPGNTIYFGEGSWLTVV.

The chain recombines TRBV5-4 with TRBJ2-2; D is possibly TRBD2 (5 bases). V gave up 0 bases and J gave up 7 bases, with 13 bases separating them. Germline assignment: CDR1 SGHNT and CDR2 YYREEE (reference sequence). This CDR3 is built from 15 residues. The CDR3 DNA sequence: TGTGCCAGCAGCTTGGATCCGACTATGGACGGGGAGCTGTTTTTT. This gives the protein CASSLDPTMDGELFF.